Included here is one TCR beta chain sequence, with context. Its specificity is not known. The data originate from a study of T cell responses to AZD1222 COVID-19 vaccine. Study-level background: Pooled together were second doses at about 4 or about 12 weeks. Broader study findings: Repertoire sampling happened only post peak T cell response.

Assay: immunoSEQ multiplex PCR; the TCRdb copy retains only in-frame clones and omits some. Of roughly 110,000 clones listed, 80% to 85% are singletons. Germline V gives CDR1 SQVTM, CDR2 ANQGSEA. CDR3 length equals 12 residues. V was trimmed by 7 bases and J by 2 bases, leaving 11 bases between them. The chain has TRBV29-1 and TRBJ1-2; the D gene is possibly TRBD1 (5 bases). The sample here was peripheral blood, taken on day 0 of AZD1222 vaccination. This receptor was taken from an adult in good health. CDR3 amino acids: CSGGGSNYGYTF. The CDR3 DNA sequence: TGCAGCGGGGGGGGATCGAACTATGGCTACACCTTC.